Included here is one TCR beta chain sequence, with context. Its antigen is unidentified. Trimming at V came to 4 bases and at J to 3 bases, leaving 3 bases not matched to a gene. This CDR3 region has 13 residues. From germline, CDR1 is MGHRA and CDR2 YSYEKL. This specimen belongs to a study of cytomegalovirus exposure and HLA in healthy donors. Study context: Out of about 190 million T cells, an earlier analysis found about 100 million unique TCR beta sequences in total. Study results and caveats: Reportedly, fewer N-insertions than the approximately 610-donor mean appeared in an Asian-associated ancestry cluster in a later analysis. Later analysis associated a missense DCLRE1C variant with TCR beta V- and J-gene trimming. It was assumed in the presence/absence analyses that sequencing depth was roughly uniform across donors.

Vbeta (60) and Jbeta (13) primers were used in the PCR. TCRdb keeps only in-frame clones here, not all; method: immunoSEQ multiplex PCR. The table records 100,000 to 120,000 clones, around four fifths of them present only once. The chain recombines TRBV4-1 with TRBJ2-7; TRBD1 agrees at 7 bases. The receptor was isolated from a woman between 55 and 75 years old in good health and CMV-seropositive. Sequencing used PBMCs. CDR3 amino acids: CASSPNRGYEQYF. CDR3 coding DNA: TGCGCCAGCAGCCCGAACAGGGGCTACGAGCAGTACTTC.